Listed below are T cell receptor beta chains from one sample, sequenced in a study of molecular identifiers for immune sequencing clone quantification. MiXCR, applied by TCRdb to the PCR reads, yields one record per CDR3 protein. The sample has approximately 500,000 distinct CDR3 sequences; around 23% are singletons. The sequenced material came from naive CD8+ T cells from blood, with Jurkat cell RNA spiked in. Receptors were obtained from a human donor in good health. Some libraries in this study had Jurkat cell RNA spiked in. Both conserved end residues are part of each CDR3. The D gene is left open where the match is weak. Expanded clones are given a class, and other clones once, few, many or no size at all.

j_gene: TRBJ1-1; abundance: many; v_gene: TRBV7-2; d_gene: NA; CDR3nt: TGTGCCAGCAGCTTTAGTTCTGAAGCTTTCTTT; CDR3aa: CASSFSSEAFF
j_gene: TRBJ1-5; abundance: NA; v_gene: TRBV24-1; d_gene: NA; CDR3nt: TGTGCCACCAGTAAGGCTAGGAGTTGGAACACAGATACGCAGCATTTT; CDR3aa: CATSKARSWNTDTQHF
j_gene: TRBJ1-1; abundance: many; v_gene: TRBV6-2/TRBV6-3; d_gene: NA; CDR3nt: TGTGCCAGCAGTTACTTAATACAACAGGGAATGACTGAAGCTTTCTTT; CDR3aa: CASSYLIQQGMTEAFF
j_gene: TRBJ2-5; abundance: NA; v_gene: TRBV12-3/TRBV12-4; d_gene: TRBD2; CDR3nt: TGTGCCAGCAGTTTACAGACTAGCGGCCAAGAGACCCAGTACTTC; CDR3aa: CASSLQTSGQETQYF
j_gene: TRBJ2-3; abundance: NA; v_gene: TRBV7-9; d_gene: NA; CDR3nt: TGTGCCAGCAGCTTAATAATCGGGAGCGCAGATACGCAGTATTTT; CDR3aa: CASSLIIGSADTQYF
j_gene: TRBJ1-2; abundance: NA; v_gene: TRBV13; d_gene: TRBD1; CDR3nt: TGTGCCAGCAGCCCCAGAGAGACCGGGACAGGGGGCAACTATGGCTACACCTTC; CDR3aa: CASSPRETGTGGNYGYTF
j_gene: TRBJ1-5; abundance: few; v_gene: TRBV2; d_gene: NA; CDR3nt: TGTGCCAGCAGTGAACGGGGCCAGCCCCAGCATTTT; CDR3aa: CASSERGQPQHF
j_gene: TRBJ1-5; abundance: once; v_gene: TRBV27; d_gene: NA; CDR3nt: TGTGCCAGCAGTTTAACGGCAGAAGGGTATAGCAATCAGCCCCAGCATTTT; CDR3aa: CASSLTAEGYSNQPQHF
j_gene: TRBJ1-4; abundance: many; v_gene: TRBV2; d_gene: TRBD1; CDR3nt: TGTGCCAGCGAGGAAGGGACAGGTACAACTAATGAAAAACTGTTTTTT; CDR3aa: CASEEGTGTTNEKLFF
j_gene: TRBJ1-2; abundance: NA; v_gene: TRBV4-2; d_gene: TRBD1; CDR3nt: TGTGCCAGCAGCCAAGATCCCCGGACAGGGGGATATGGCTACACCTTC; CDR3aa: CASSQDPRTGGYGYTF
j_gene: TRBJ2-4; abundance: few; v_gene: TRBV19; d_gene: TRBD1; CDR3nt: TGTGCCAGTAGTATAGGGACAGGGGGCTTAGCCAAAAACATTCAGTACTTC; CDR3aa: CASSIGTGGLAKNIQYF
j_gene: TRBJ1-1; abundance: NA; v_gene: TRBV20-1; d_gene: TRBD1; CDR3nt: TGCAGTGCTGCCCCCGGTCTGGGACAGAGCACTGAAGCTTCCTTT; CDR3aa: CSAAPGLGQSTEASF
j_gene: TRBJ2-3; abundance: NA; v_gene: TRBV4-1; d_gene: NA; CDR3nt: TGCGCCAGCAGCCAAGGACTAGATAGCACAGATACGCAGTATTTT; CDR3aa: CASSQGLDSTDTQYF
j_gene: TRBJ2-3; abundance: NA; v_gene: TRBV12-3/TRBV12-4; d_gene: NA; CDR3nt: TGTGCCTGCAGCGTCGGAGGGGCGGATACGCAGTATTTT; CDR3aa: CACSVGGADTQYF
j_gene: TRBJ2-7; abundance: many; v_gene: TRBV5-1; d_gene: NA; CDR3nt: TGCGCCAGCAGCTTGCCCGGGAACGAGCAGTACTTC; CDR3aa: CASSLPGNEQYF
j_gene: TRBJ1-4; abundance: NA; v_gene: TRBV19; d_gene: NA; CDR3nt: TGTGCCAGTAGTATCCCCTCGGTTTTCGACGGAAACAATGAAAAACTGCTTTTT; CDR3aa: CASSIPSVFDGNNEKLLF
j_gene: TRBJ1-2; abundance: few; v_gene: TRBV27; d_gene: NA; CDR3nt: TGTGCCAGCAGTTTAGGGGCTCCCGGGGGCGCGTATGGCTACACCTTC; CDR3aa: CASSLGAPGGAYGYTF
j_gene: TRBJ2-1; abundance: few; v_gene: TRBV11-3; d_gene: TRBD2; CDR3nt: TGTGCCAGCAGCCCAGGGACTAGCGGAATTAATGAGCAGTTCTTC; CDR3aa: CASSPGTSGINEQFF
j_gene: TRBJ1-1; abundance: NA; v_gene: TRBV28; d_gene: TRBD1; CDR3nt: TGTGCCAGCAGTTCGCGACAGGGGCTGAACACTGAAGCTTTCTTT; CDR3aa: CASSSRQGLNTEAFF
j_gene: TRBJ2-1; abundance: few; v_gene: TRBV11-2; d_gene: NA; CDR3nt: TGTGCCAGCAGCTTAGTGACTAGTTCTTACAATGAGCAGTTCTTC; CDR3aa: CASSLVTSSYNEQFF
j_gene: TRBJ2-7; abundance: NA; v_gene: TRBV4-3; d_gene: NA; CDR3nt: TGCGCCAGCAGCCAAAATCGGGGCAGCTACGAGCAGTACTTC; CDR3aa: CASSQNRGSYEQYF
j_gene: TRBJ1-5; abundance: NA; v_gene: TRBV27; d_gene: NA; CDR3nt: TGTGCCAGCAGCTGGGGGGGGCCGGCCAATCAGCCCCTGCATTTT; CDR3aa: CASSWGGPANQPLHF
j_gene: TRBJ2-5; abundance: NA; v_gene: TRBV27; d_gene: NA; CDR3nt: TGTGCCAGCAGCGCAGGGCCGACCCAGTACTTC; CDR3aa: CASSAGPTQYF
j_gene: TRBJ1-1; abundance: many; v_gene: TRBV12-3/TRBV12-4; d_gene: TRBD1; CDR3nt: TGTGCCAGCAGTATGGGACAGGTGGAAGCTTTCTTT; CDR3aa: CASSMGQVEAFF
j_gene: TRBJ2-7; abundance: many; v_gene: TRBV9; d_gene: NA; CDR3nt: TGTGCCAGCAGCGCGCAGGTTTACCCCTACGAGCAGTACTTC; CDR3aa: CASSAQVYPYEQYF
j_gene: TRBJ1-3; abundance: NA; v_gene: TRBV12-3/TRBV12-4; d_gene: NA; CDR3nt: TGTGCCAACAGTTCCAAATGGGTTGGAAACACCATATATTTT; CDR3aa: CANSSKWVGNTIYF
j_gene: TRBJ2-1; abundance: NA; v_gene: TRBV7-3; d_gene: NA; CDR3nt: TGTGCCAGCAGCGATACCCTAATGACTGGCGGCTACAATGAGCAGTTCTTC; CDR3aa: CASSDTLMTGGYNEQFF
j_gene: TRBJ2-7; abundance: few; v_gene: TRBV28; d_gene: NA; CDR3nt: TGTGCCAGCAGTTTGCCTCGGGACAAAGACTACGAGCAGTACTTC; CDR3aa: CASSLPRDKDYEQYF
j_gene: TRBJ1-2; abundance: NA; v_gene: TRBV27; d_gene: TRBD1; CDR3nt: TGTGCCAGCAGCCGAGATAATGACAGGGGGCGAACTGGCTACACCTTC; CDR3aa: CASSRDNDRGRTGYTF